This T cell receptor beta chain was retrieved from a study of blood T cell repertoires in COVID-19. Some clones are missing from TCRdb's copy, which holds only in-frame ones; the method was immunoSEQ multiplex PCR. The table lists 150,000 to 200,000 clones, approximately 88% of them singletons, with roughly 4% in the top ten. The CDR3 consists of 15 residues. The germline CDR1 and CDR2 sequences are LGHDT and YNNKEL (reference sequence). V trimming: 3 bases; J trimming: 2 bases; junction bases outside the gene matches: 7. The sequence came from a woman aged 25 to 39 with acute or convalescent COVID-19. The chain has TRBV3-1 (or the pseudogene TRBV3-2) and TRBJ2-7; 7 bases agree with TRBD2. Sequencing used peripheral blood. CDR3 DNA sequence: TGTGCCAGCAGCCATACAGCGGGACCCACCTACGAGCAGTACTTC. This encodes CASSHTAGPTYEQYF.